Following are 30 T cell receptor beta chains from one sample sequenced in a study of T cell responses to AZD1222 COVID-19 vaccine. Profiling relied on immunoSEQ multiplex PCR, and the TCRdb table lists in-frame clones only, not all of them. This table has approximately 120,000 clones, 85% to 90% appearing once. The source was peripheral blood, collected on day 0 of AZD1222 vaccination. These receptors were obtained from an adult in good health.

The rearrangement links TRBV20-1 to TRBJ1-5; D unresolved. V dropped 3 bases and J dropped 2 bases, with 8 bases sitting between them. Germline V gives CDR1 DFQATT, CDR2 SNEGSKA (reference sequence). There are 13 residues in the CDR3. Written as DNA, the CDR3 is TGCAGTGCTAGTTCGGGTGGCAATCAGCCCCAGCATTTT. It specifies CSASSGGNQPQHF.

This chain connects TRBV2 to TRBJ2-3; D remains unclear. Trimming removed 4 bases at V and 1 base at J, with 9 bases between. Germline V CDR1 and CDR2: SNHLY, FYNNEI. The CDR3 covers 14 residues. The CDR3: CASSVFSRTDTQYF. CDR3 DNA sequence: TGTGCCAGCAGTGTTTTTAGTCGCACAGATACGCAGTATTTT.

This rearrangement joins TRBV27 to TRBJ2-3, with 12 bases that match TRBD1. V lost 7 bases and J lost 4; bases outside the gene matches: 9. This CDR3 spans 16 amino acids. Germline V gene sequence: CDR1 MNHEY, CDR2 SMNVEV (reference sequence). DNA for the CDR3: TGTGCCAGCACGACCAGGGACAGGGGGCGCGCAGATACGCAGTATTTT. Its translation is CASTTRDRGRADTQYF.

Only one count was recorded for this clone. The rearrangement uses TRBV19 and TRBJ1-3; D gene uncertain. From germline, CDR1 is LNHDA and CDR2 SQIVND (reference sequence). V dropped 2 bases and J dropped 4 bases, with 9 bases sitting between them. The CDR3 runs to 14 residues. The CDR3 region is CASSIRESGNTIYF. The CDR3 nucleotides read TGTGCCAGTAGTATACGGGAATCGGGAAACACCATATATTTT.

This sequence joins TRBV6-5 and TRBJ1-4, with D possibly TRBD1 on 5 matching bases. The germline V gene has CDR1 MNHEY and CDR2 SVGAGI. The CDR3 totals 16 residues. Trimming cost V 0 bases and J 7 bases, with 15 bases left between them. CDR3 residues: CASSYSFTRGGEKLFF. In DNA, the CDR3 is TGTGCCAGCAGTTACTCATTTACTAGGGGCGGTGAAAAACTGTTTTTT.

The chain combines TRBV5-4 with TRBJ1-5, with a tentative D call TRBD1 (5 bases). V gave up 0 bases and J gave up 3 bases, with 7 bases separating them. The V gene's germline CDR1 is SGHNT and CDR2 YYREEE (reference sequence). The CDR3 has 14 residues. CDR3 nucleotides: TGTGCCAGCAGCTTGGGGGGGACCAATCAGCCCCAGCATTTT. This translates into CASSLGGTNQPQHF.

The J gene is TRBJ2-2, the V gene TRBV19; D possibly uses TRBD1 or TRBD2 (7 bases each). V gave up 10 bases and J gave up 4 bases, with 13 bases separating them. The germline gives CDR1 LNHDA, CDR2 SQIVND (reference sequence). The CDR3 has 13 amino acids. The CDR3 DNA reads TGTGCCACCCAGGGGGGGTTCACCGGGGAGCTGTTTTTT. This encodes CATQGGFTGELFF.

This clone was observed a single time. The chain combines TRBV12-3 or TRBV12-4 with TRBJ1-2; 7 positions agree with TRBD1. CDR3 length equals 13 residues. J lost 6 bases, V lost 6 bases, and 7 bases had no gene match. Here the CDR3 reads CASSTDRVNGYTF. The CDR3 coding sequence is TGTGCCAGCAGCACCGACAGGGTCAATGGCTACACCTTC.

CDR3 loop: CASSLVPPGGTSGNTIYF. Here the CDR3 DNA reads TGTGCCAGCAGCTTAGTACCGCCGGGAGGGACCTCTGGAAACACCATATATTTT. V usage is TRBV7-8 and J usage is TRBJ1-3; D perhaps matches TRBD1 (5 bases). V shed 1 base and J shed 0 bases, with 16 bases lying between them. CDR1 SGHVS and CDR2 FQNEAQ come from the germline V gene. This CDR3 contains 18 residues.

This clone appeared a single time. In nucleotides, the CDR3 is TGTGCCAGTAGTCTACGTCAGGGGGCGAATACGCAGTATTTT. It encodes CASSLRQGANTQYF. The genes are TRBV19 and TRBJ2-3; the match to TRBD1 covers 8 bases. The CDR3 has 14 residues. Trimming cost V 5 bases and J 7 bases; bases outside gene matches: 8. Germline values: CDR1 LNHDA, CDR2 SQIVND (reference sequence).

This clone has only one observation. The gene calls are TRBV9 and TRBJ2-2; 7 bases map to TRBD1. CDR3 length: 18 amino acids. CDR1 is SGDLS, CDR2 YYNGEE, per germline. V was pared by 3 bases and J by 0 bases, with 11 bases of the junction left unmatched. CDR3: CASSGTGVKSSNTGELFF. The CDR3 nucleotides read TGTGCCAGCAGCGGGACAGGCGTAAAGTCCTCGAACACCGGGGAGCTGTTTTTT.

This clone has at least ten counts. The chain carries TRBV6-2 or TRBV6-3 and TRBJ1-1; a possible D gene is TRBD1 (6 bases). V was pared by 6 bases and J by 4 bases, with 18 bases between. This CDR3 has 15 amino acids. CDR1 and CDR2 from the germline V gene are MNHEY and SVGEGT. CDR3 DNA: TGTGCCAGCAGCTCCATTGGGGTAGGGGGCACTGAAGCTTTCTTT. Translating gives CASSSIGVGGTEAFF.

This clone was seen just once. In DNA, the CDR3 is TGTGCCAGCTCACCACGGGGGGGTGGCTACACCTTC. Translation gives CASSPRGGGYTF. The chain joins TRBV18 to TRBJ1-2; a possible D gene is TRBD1 (5 bases). Per germline, CDR1 KGHSH and CDR2 LQKENI. The CDR3 covers 12 residues. Trimming took 1 base from V and 7 from J, leaving 7 bases between them.

This chain joins TRBV4-3 and TRBJ2-1; D is ambiguous. The CDR3 totals 14 residues. V gave up 5 bases and J gave up 7 bases, with 15 bases separating them. The germline V gene encodes CDR1 LGHNA and CDR2 YSLEER. The CDR3, as DNA: TGCGCCAGCAGCTTTCGTCCGACTCGGAATGAGCAGTTCTTC. The encoded protein is CASSFRPTRNEQFF.

For the CDR3, the DNA is TGTGCCAGCAGCCCTGGCCCGACCCCGAGGAGCATGAACACTGAAGCTTTCTTT. It specifies CASSPGPTPRSMNTEAFF. The V gene is TRBV7-9, the J gene TRBJ1-1, with D unclear. V was shortened by 5 bases and J by 0 bases, with 22 bases between the two germline ends. The CDR3 extends over 18 amino acids. Germline V gene data show CDR1 as SEHNR and CDR2 as FQNEAQ (reference sequence).

The chain has TRBV21-1 and TRBJ2-7. TRBV21-1 is a pseudogene locus. The CDR3 contains 14 residues. This CDR3 is CASSQGRRTYEQYF. The CDR3, as DNA: TGTGCCAGCAGCCAGGGACGCCGAACCTACGAGCAGTACTTC.

V is TRBV2 and J is TRBJ2-5, with unresolved D. The V gene lost 6 bases and the J gene lost 1 base, with 15 bases spanning the gap. The CDR3 has 15 amino acids. Per germline, CDR1 SNHLY and CDR2 FYNNEI. The CDR3 DNA sequence: TGTGCCAGCAGGGCGGAGTTTTCGGGCCAAGAGACCCAGTACTTC. This encodes CASRAEFSGQETQYF. Based on the CDR3 plus reference TRBV2 and TRBJ2-5, the full variable domain is EPEVTQTPSHQVTQMGQEVILRCVPISNHLYFYWYRQILGQKVEFLVSFYNNEISEKSEIFDDQFSVERPDGSNFTLKIRSTKLEDSAMYFCASRAEFSGQETQYFGPGTRLLVL.

For the CDR3, the DNA is TGTGCCAGCAGCCCAGGGGGGCCGAGGGGTGGCTACACCTTC. Its protein is CASSPGGPRGGYTF. The gene calls are TRBV5-4 and TRBJ1-2; TRBD1 matches at 7 bases. J was trimmed by 7 bases and V by 4 bases; bases with no gene match: 10. Looked up from germline, CDR1 is SGHNT and CDR2 is YYREEE (reference sequence). CDR3 length: 14 residues.

The V gene is TRBV5-8, the J gene TRBJ1-1; the D gene is possibly TRBD1 (5 bases). V lost 6 bases, J lost 0 bases, and 15 bases lay in between. Germline V gene sequence: CDR1 SGHTS, CDR2 YDEGEE. The length of the CDR3 is 15 residues. The DNA of the CDR3 is TGTGCCAGCATCCTGAGGGGCCCCATGAACACTGAAGCTTTCTTT. It specifies CASILRGPMNTEAFF. The full variable domain, with the rest looked up from reference TRBV5-8 and TRBJ1-1, is EAGVTQSPTHLIKTRGQQATLRCSPISGHTSVYWYQQALGLGLQFLLWYDEGEERNRGNFPPRFSGRQFPNYSSELNVNALELEDSALYLCASILRGPMNTEAFFGQGTRLTVV.

The J gene is TRBJ1-1, the V gene TRBV6-5; D may be TRBD1 (6 bases). Trimming took 4 bases from V and 4 from J, leaving 16 bases between them. The CDR3 loop spans 15 amino acids. Germline CDR1 is MNHEY and CDR2 is SVGAGI. The CDR3 DNA follows: TGTGCCAGCAGTTTCGGGACATCTCCCAGCACTGAAGCTTTCTTT. It specifies CASSFGTSPSTEAFF.

The V gene is TRBV6-5, the J gene TRBJ1-2; the D gene is possibly TRBD1 (6 bases). The germline V gene encodes CDR1 MNHEY and CDR2 SVGAGI. V was trimmed by 6 bases and J by 7 bases, leaving 18 bases between them. The length of the CDR3 is 14 residues. CDR3 nucleotide sequence: TGTGCCAGCAGACCCCAGGGGAGGGTCTCTGGCTACACCTTC. Its protein product is CASRPQGRVSGYTF.

The rearrangement links TRBV7-3 to TRBJ2-5; possible D gene TRBD2, 6 bases. The germline V and J ends were trimmed by 8 bases and 5 bases, with 15 bases remaining between them. Germline-derived CDR1 and CDR2 are SGHTA and FQGTGA. There are 13 residues in the CDR3. As DNA, the CDR3 is TGTGCCAGCGGTTGGGCCCGGGGGGAGACCCAGTACTTC. Encoded protein: CASGWARGETQYF. The full variable domain, in which reference TRBV7-3 and TRBJ2-5 provide the parts outside the CDR3, is GAGVSQTPSNKVTEKGKYVELRCDPISGHTALYWYRQSLGQGPEFLIYFQGTGAADDSGLPNDRFFAVRPEGSVSTLKIQRTERGDSAVYLCASGWARGETQYFGPGTRLLVL.

The genes are TRBV18 and TRBJ1-1, with TRBD1 identical over 10 bases. There are 15 residues in the CDR3. From germline, CDR1 is KGHSH and CDR2 LQKENI. J gave up 4 bases and V 3 bases, and 5 bases lay outside the gene matches. The CDR3 is CASSPRDRGSTEAFF. The CDR3 DNA reads TGTGCCAGCTCACCCCGGGACAGGGGTAGCACTGAAGCTTTCTTT. Using reference TRBV18 and TRBJ1-1 for the parts outside the CDR3, the full variable domain is NAGVMQNPRHLVRRRGQEARLRCSPMKGHSHVYWYRQLPEEGLKFMVYLQKENIIDESGMPKERFSAEFPKEGPSILRIQQVVRGDSAAYFCASSPRDRGSTEAFFGQGTRLTVV.

This clone has just a few counts. The DNA for the CDR3 is TGTGCCAGCAACCGGGCGGGAGAGACCCAGTACTTC. Protein: CASNRAGETQYF. The chain recombines TRBV6-4 with TRBJ2-5, with TRBD2 as a possible D gene (5 bases). The V end lost 7 bases, the J end lost 4 bases, and 10 bases lay between the germline ends. This CDR3 is built from 12 residues. Germline V gene sequence: CDR1 MRHNA, CDR2 SNTAGT.

This chain connects TRBV18 to TRBJ2-5, with D uncertain. The CDR3 is made up of 14 amino acids. Trimming left V 5 bases short and J 2 bases short, with 12 bases between. In germline, CDR1 is KGHSH, CDR2 LQKENI. The CDR3 DNA reads as TGTGCCAGCTCATCGCAAGAAGGTCAAGAGACCCAGTACTTC. As protein: CASSSQEGQETQYF.

The chain couples TRBV2 to TRBJ1-2, with D maybe TRBD1 (5 bases). The CDR3 is 13 residues long. Germline assignment: CDR1 SNHLY and CDR2 FYNNEI. The ends were cut back, 8 bases at V and 3 bases at J, with 13 bases in the middle. The CDR3 region is CASLDTMDYGYTF. CDR3 in DNA: TGTGCCAGCTTGGACACTATGGACTATGGCTACACCTTC.

The chain combines TRBV7-2 with TRBJ1-3; tentatively, D is TRBD1 (6 bases). V lost 1 base, J lost 2 bases, and 9 bases lay in between. This CDR3 is built from 15 residues. The germline V gene encodes CDR1 SGHTA and CDR2 FQGNSA. CDR3 amino acids: CASSLDWGPGNTIYF. As DNA, the CDR3 is TGTGCCAGCAGCTTAGATTGGGGGCCTGGAAACACCATATATTTT.

The chain uses TRBV6-5 and TRBJ2-2; D not certain. V was pared by 4 bases and J by 3 bases, with 3 bases between. Germline CDR1 MNHEY, CDR2 SVGAGI. CDR3 length: 12 residues. The CDR3 DNA follows: TGTGCCAGCAGTTGGGACACCGGGGAGCTGTTTTTT. As protein: CASSWDTGELFF.

The chain recombines TRBV19 with TRBJ2-1; tentatively, D is TRBD1 (6 bases). Trimming took 7 bases from V and 6 from J, leaving 16 bases between them. Germline V CDR1 and CDR2: LNHDA, SQIVND (reference sequence). The CDR3 is 14 residues long. In DNA form, the CDR3 reads TGTGCCAGTACGCGGGCAGGGGTAGGCAATGAGCAGTTCTTC. This codes for CASTRAGVGNEQFF.

The table lists this clone with a count of one. J is TRBJ1-5 and V is TRBV6-1; 10 nucleotides agree with TRBD1. Germline CDR1 MNHNS, CDR2 SASEGT. CDR3 length equals 16 residues. Unmatched junction bases numbered 6, after V lost 4 bases and J lost 3 bases. The chain's CDR3 is CASSAQTGGNNQPQHF. The CDR3 coding sequence is TGTGCCAGCAGTGCCCAGACAGGGGGCAACAATCAGCCCCAGCATTTT.